This T cell receptor beta chain derives from a study of blood T cell repertoires in COVID-19. About the research overall: Material from acute and convalescent COVID-19 was sourced from the United States, Italy and Spain. Sample material is recorded as cDNA or gDNA derived from T cells, B-cell-depleted T cells, or PBMCs.

In the study's own analysis: Estimates of nucleated cell counts were drawn from the amplification of reference gene primers. Profiling relied on immunoSEQ multiplex PCR, and the TCRdb table lists in-frame clones only, not all of them. Clone size and the V and J calls come from that table; the DNA yielded D and trimming. The table shows approximately 45,000 clones, with around 87% occurring only once. The ends lost 5 bases at V and 6 bases at J; junction bases unmatched: 6. This CDR3 region has 15 residues. CDR1 MNHNY and CDR2 SVGAGI come from the germline V gene (reference sequence). This chain links TRBV6-6 with TRBJ1-5; 11 bases are shared with TRBD1. The source material was peripheral blood. The clonotype was recovered from a human donor in a cohort sampled during active COVID-19. DNA for the CDR3: TGTGCCAGCAGTAAGGACAGGGGGCAGTTTCAGCCCCAGCATTTT. Translated, it gives CASSKDRGQFQPQHF.